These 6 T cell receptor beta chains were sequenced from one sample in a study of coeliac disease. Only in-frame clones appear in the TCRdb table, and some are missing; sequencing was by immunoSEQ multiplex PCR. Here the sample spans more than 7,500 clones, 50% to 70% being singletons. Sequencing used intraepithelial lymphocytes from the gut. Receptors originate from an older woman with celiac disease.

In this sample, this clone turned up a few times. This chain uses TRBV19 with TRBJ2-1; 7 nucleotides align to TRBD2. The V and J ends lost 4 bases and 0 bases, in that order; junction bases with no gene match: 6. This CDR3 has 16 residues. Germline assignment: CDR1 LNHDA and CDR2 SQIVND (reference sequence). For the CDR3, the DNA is TGTGCCAGTAGTAACCCTAGCGGTAGCTCCTACAATGAGCAGTTCTTC. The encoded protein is CASSNPSGSSYNEQFF.

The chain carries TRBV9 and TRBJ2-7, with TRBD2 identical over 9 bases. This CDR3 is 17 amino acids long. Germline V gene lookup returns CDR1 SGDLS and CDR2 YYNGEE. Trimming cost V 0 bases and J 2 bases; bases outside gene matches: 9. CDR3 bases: TGTGCCAGCAGCGTAGGAGCCGTATCTAGCGGGACCTACGAGCAGTACTTC. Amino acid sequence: CASSVGAVSSGTYEQYF.

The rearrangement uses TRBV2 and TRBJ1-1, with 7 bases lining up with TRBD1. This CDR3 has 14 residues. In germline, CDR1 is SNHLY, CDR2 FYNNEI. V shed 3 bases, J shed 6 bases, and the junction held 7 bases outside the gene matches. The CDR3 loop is CASSDRKGTAEAFF. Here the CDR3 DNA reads TGTGCCAGCAGTGACAGGAAGGGGACAGCTGAAGCTTTCTTT.

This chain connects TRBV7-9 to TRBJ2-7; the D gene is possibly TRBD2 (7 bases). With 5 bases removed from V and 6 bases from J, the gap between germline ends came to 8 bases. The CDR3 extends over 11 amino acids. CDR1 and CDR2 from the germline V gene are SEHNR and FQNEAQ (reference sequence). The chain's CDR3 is CASSRGAEQYF. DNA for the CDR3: TGTGCCAGCAGCCGGGGGGCCGAGCAGTACTTC.

The DNA for the CDR3 is TGTGCCAGCAGCTTGTGGACTCTGAGCACAGATACGCAGTATTTT. Translated: CASSLWTLSTDTQYF. The chain combines TRBV5-5 with TRBJ2-3; D is possibly TRBD2 (5 bases). Trimming took off 1 base at V and 0 bases at J, with 9 bases between the two ends. The CDR3 is 15 residues long. Germline CDR1 reads SGHKS; CDR2 reads YYEKEE (reference sequence). The full variable domain, rest sourced from reference TRBV5-5 and TRBJ2-3, is DAGVTQSPTHLIKTRGQQVTLRCSPISGHKSVSWYQQVLGQGPQFIFQYYEKEERGRGNFPDRFSARQFPNYSSELNVNALLLGDSALYLCASSLWTLSTDTQYFGPGTRLTVL.

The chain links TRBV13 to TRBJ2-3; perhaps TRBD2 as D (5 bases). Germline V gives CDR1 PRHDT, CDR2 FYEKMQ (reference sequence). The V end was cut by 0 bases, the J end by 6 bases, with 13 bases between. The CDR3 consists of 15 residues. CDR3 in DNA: TGTGCCAGCAGCTTAGGGTGGGGAGAGGCTGATACGCAGTATTTT. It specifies CASSLGWGEADTQYF. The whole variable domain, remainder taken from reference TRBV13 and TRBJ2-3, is AAGVIQSPRHLIKEKRETATLKCYPIPRHDTVYWYQQGPGQDPQFLISFYEKMQSDKGSIPDRFSAQQFSDYHSELNMSSLELGDSALYFCASSLGWGEADTQYFGPGTRLTVL.